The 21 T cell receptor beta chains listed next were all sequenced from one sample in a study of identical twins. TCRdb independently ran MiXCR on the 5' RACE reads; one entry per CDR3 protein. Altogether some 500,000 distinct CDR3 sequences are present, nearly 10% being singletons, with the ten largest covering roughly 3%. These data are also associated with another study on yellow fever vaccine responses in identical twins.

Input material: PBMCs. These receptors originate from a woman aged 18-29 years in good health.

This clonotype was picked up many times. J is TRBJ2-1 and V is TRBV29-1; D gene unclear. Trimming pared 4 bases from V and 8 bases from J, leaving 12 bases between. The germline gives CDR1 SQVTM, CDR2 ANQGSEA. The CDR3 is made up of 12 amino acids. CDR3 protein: CSVGRGLDEQFF. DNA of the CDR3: TGCAGCGTTGGTCGTGGGCTCGATGAGCAGTTCTTC.

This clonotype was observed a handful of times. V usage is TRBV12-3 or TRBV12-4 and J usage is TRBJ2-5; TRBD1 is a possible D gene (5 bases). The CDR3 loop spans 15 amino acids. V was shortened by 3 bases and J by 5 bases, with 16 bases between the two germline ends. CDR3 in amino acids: CASSLWGESRETQYF. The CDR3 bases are TGTGCCAGCAGTTTGTGGGGCGAGAGTCGCGAGACCCAGTACTTC.

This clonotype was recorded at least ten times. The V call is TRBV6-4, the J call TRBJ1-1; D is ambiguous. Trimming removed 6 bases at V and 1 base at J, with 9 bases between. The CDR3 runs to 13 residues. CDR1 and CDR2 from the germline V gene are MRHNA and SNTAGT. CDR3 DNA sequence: TGTGCCAGCAGCTCCTCTTCGAACACTGAAGCTTTCTTT. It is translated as CASSSSSNTEAFF.

Here the CDR3 DNA reads TGCAGTGCTAGAGATGGTGGCAGTGGATCCTACGAGCAGTACTTC. This sequence encodes CSARDGGSGSYEQYF. V and J are TRBV20-1 and TRBJ2-7; no firm D call. CDR3 length: 15 amino acids. Germline V CDR1 and CDR2: DFQATT, SNEGSKA (reference sequence). Trimming left V 0 bases short and J 1 base short, with 13 bases between.

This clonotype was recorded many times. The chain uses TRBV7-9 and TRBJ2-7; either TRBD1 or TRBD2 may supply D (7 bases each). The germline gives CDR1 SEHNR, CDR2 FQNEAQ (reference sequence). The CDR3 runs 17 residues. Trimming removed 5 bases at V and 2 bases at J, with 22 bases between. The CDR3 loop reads CASSPGGWGQLAYEQYF. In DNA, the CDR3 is TGTGCCAGCAGCCCGGGAGGTTGGGGACAGCTAGCCTACGAGCAGTACTTC.

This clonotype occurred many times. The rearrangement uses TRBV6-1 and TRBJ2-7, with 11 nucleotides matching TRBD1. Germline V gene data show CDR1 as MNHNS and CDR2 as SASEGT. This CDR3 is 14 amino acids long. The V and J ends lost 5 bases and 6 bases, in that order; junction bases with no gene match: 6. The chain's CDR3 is CASSPPGQGGEQYF. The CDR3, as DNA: TGTGCCAGCAGTCCCCCGGGACAGGGGGGCGAGCAGTACTTC.

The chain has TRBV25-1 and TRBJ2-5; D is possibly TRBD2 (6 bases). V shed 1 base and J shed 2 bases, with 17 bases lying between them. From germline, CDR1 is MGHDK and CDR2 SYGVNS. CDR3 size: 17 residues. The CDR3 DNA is TGTGCCAGCAGTGAATCCTGGGGGGTAGCGGCTCAAGAGACCCAGTACTTC. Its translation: CASSESWGVAAQETQYF.

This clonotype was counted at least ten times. CDR3 loop: CASSPREGLAAYGELFF. In DNA, the CDR3 is TGTGCCAGCAGTCCGAGGGAGGGACTAGCGGCTTACGGGGAGCTGTTTTTT. V usage is TRBV6-1 and J usage is TRBJ2-2; 11 bases are a match to TRBD2. Germline V gene data show CDR1 as MNHNS and CDR2 as SASEGT. V shed 5 bases, J shed 7 bases, and the junction held 12 bases outside the gene matches. The CDR3 sequence is 17 residues long.

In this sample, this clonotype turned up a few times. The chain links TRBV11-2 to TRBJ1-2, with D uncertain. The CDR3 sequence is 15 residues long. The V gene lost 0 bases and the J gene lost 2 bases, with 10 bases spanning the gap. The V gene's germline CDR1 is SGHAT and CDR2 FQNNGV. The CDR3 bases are TGTGCCAGCAGCTTAGACCCAGCAAGAAACTATGGCTACACCTTC. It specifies CASSLDPARNYGYTF.

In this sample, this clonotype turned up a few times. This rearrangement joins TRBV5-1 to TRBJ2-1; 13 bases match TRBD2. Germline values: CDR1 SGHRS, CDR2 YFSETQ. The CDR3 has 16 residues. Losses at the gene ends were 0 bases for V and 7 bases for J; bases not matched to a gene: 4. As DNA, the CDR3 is TGCGCCAGCAGCTTGGGGACTAGCGGGAGCCGGAATGAGCAGTTCTTC. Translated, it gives CASSLGTSGSRNEQFF.

CDR3 protein: CASSHRDRGIGYEQYF. CDR3 sequence (DNA): TGCGCCAGCAGCCACCGGGACAGGGGTATTGGCTACGAGCAGTACTTC. This chain joins TRBV5-1 and TRBJ2-7; 10 bases match TRBD1. From germline, CDR1 is SGHRS and CDR2 YFSETQ. The CDR3 sequence is 16 residues long. Trimming took 4 bases from V and 3 from J; bases not matched to a gene: 10. Drawing the rest from reference TRBV5-1 and TRBJ2-7, the complete variable domain is KAGVTQTPRYLIKTRGQQVTLSCSPISGHRSVSWYQQTPGQGLQFLFEYFSETQRNKGNFPGRFSGRQFSNSRSEMNVSTLELGDSALYLCASSHRDRGIGYEQYFGPGTRLTVT.

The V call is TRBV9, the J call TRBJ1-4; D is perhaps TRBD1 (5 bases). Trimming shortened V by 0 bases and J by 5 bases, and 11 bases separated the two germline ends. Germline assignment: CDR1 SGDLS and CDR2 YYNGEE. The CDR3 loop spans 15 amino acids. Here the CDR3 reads CASSVDGTGNEKLFF. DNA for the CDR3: TGTGCCAGCAGCGTAGATGGGACGGGGAATGAAAAACTGTTTTTT. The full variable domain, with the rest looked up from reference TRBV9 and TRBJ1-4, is DSGVTQTPKHLITATGQRVTLRCSPRSGDLSVYWYQQSLDQGLQFLIQYYNGEERAKGNILERFSAQQFPDLHSELNLSSLELGDSALYFCASSVDGTGNEKLFFGSGTQLSVL.

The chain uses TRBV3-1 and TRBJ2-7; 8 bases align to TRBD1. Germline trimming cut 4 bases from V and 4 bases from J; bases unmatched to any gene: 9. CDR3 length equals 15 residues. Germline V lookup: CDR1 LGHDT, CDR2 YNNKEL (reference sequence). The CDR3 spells CASSRAGGRPYEQYF. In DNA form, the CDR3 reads TGTGCCAGCAGCCGCGCAGGGGGCCGGCCTTACGAGCAGTACTTC.

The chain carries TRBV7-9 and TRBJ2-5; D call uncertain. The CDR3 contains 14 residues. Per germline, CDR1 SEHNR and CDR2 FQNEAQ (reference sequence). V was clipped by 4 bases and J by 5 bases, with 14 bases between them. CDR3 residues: CASSSNRIVETQYF. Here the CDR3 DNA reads TGTGCCAGCAGCTCCAACCGGATTGTGGAGACCCAGTACTTC.

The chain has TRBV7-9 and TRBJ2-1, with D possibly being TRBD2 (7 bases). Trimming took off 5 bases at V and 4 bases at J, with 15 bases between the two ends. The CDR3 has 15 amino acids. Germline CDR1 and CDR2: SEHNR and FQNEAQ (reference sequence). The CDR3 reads CASSRGATLYNEQFF. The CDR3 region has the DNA TGTGCCAGCAGCCGGGGGGCGACTCTTTACAATGAGCAGTTCTTC.

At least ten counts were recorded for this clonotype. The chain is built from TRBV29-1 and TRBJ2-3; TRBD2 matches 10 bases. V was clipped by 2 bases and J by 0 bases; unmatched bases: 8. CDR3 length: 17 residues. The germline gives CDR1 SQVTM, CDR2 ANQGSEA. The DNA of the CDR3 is TGCAGCGTTGAACTAGCGGGAGTACAAAGCAGCACAGATACGCAGTATTTT. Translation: CSVELAGVQSSTDTQYF.

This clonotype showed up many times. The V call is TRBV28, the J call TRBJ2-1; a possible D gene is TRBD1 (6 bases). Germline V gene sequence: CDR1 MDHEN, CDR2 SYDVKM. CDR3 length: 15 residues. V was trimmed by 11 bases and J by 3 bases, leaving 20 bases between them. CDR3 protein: CASEPGQGLYNEQFF. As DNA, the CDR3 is TGTGCCTCCGAACCGGGGCAGGGGCTCTACAATGAGCAGTTCTTC.

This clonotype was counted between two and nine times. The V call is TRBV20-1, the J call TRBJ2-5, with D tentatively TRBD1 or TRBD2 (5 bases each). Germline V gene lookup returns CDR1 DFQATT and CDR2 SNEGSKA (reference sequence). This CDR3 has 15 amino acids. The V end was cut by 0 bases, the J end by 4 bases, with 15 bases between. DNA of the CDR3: TGCAGTGCTAGAGACCCGCAGAGGGGTACAGAGACCCAGTACTTC. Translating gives CSARDPQRGTETQYF.

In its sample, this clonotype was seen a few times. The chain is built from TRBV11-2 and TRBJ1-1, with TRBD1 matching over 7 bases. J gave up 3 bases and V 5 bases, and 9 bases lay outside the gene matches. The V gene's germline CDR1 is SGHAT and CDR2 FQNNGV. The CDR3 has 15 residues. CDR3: CASSPRTGEYTEAFF. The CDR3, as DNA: TGTGCCAGCAGCCCAAGAACAGGGGAGTACACTGAAGCTTTCTTT.

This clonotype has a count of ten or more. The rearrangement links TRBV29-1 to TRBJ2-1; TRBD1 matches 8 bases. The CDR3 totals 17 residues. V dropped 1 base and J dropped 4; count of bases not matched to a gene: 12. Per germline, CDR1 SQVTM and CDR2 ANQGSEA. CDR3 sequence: CSVEGGSMGQAYNEQFF. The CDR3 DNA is TGCAGCGTTGAAGGCGGTAGCATGGGACAGGCATACAATGAGCAGTTCTTC.

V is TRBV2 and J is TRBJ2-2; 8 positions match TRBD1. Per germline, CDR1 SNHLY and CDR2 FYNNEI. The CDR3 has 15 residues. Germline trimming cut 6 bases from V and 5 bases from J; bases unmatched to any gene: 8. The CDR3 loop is CASRPQGATTGELFF. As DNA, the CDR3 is TGTGCCAGCAGACCCCAGGGGGCGACGACCGGGGAGCTGTTTTTT.